This T cell receptor beta chain comes out of a study of shared clonotypes between healthy human individuals. Whole-study results and caveats: Generation probabilities were higher for clonotypes shared across all four sorted-subset donors than for unshared ones.

As to this clone: Its target is not known.

Germline-derived CDR1 and CDR2 are MNHNS and SASEGT. The CDR3 runs to 13 residues. The V and J ends lost 3 bases and 6 bases respectively, with 9 bases between them. Repertoires were generated with immunoSEQ multiplex PCR, while TCRdb's copy carries only in-frame clones and drops some. In the table there are hundreds of thousands of clones, around three quarters of which are singletons. Naive CD4+ cells were CD45RA-selected; the remaining cells were memory. The V gene is TRBV6-1, the J gene TRBJ1-5, with a weak D call TRBD1 (5 bases). The specimen sequenced was memory CD4+ T cells sorted from blood. Subset here: CD45RA-negative fraction. The TCR comes from a woman in her thirties in good health. Here the CDR3 DNA reads TGTGCCAGCAGTGACTTGGGGGTTCAGCCCCAGCATTTT. Its protein is CASSDLGVQPQHF.